Described below is a single TCR beta chain sequence and its context. No cell sorting was done before RNA was extracted from the tissue. This non-tumor lung sample came from over 3 cm beyond the tumor edge. This specimen comes from a study of tumor and adjacent non-tumor tissue in lung cancer. TCRbeta libraries were built with three rounds of nested PCR, modified from ARM-PCR. From the multiplex PCR reads, TCRdb called clonotypes with MiXCR, one entry per CDR3 protein. In the table there are more than 85,000 distinct CDR3 sequences, 60% to 65% of which are singletons. The CDR3 spans 14 residues. Unmatched junction bases numbered 11, after V lost 7 bases and J lost 7 bases.

The V call is TRBV12-3 or TRBV12-4, the J call TRBJ2-7; the match to TRBD1 covers 9 bases. The receptor was derived from a man in his 60s with non-small cell lung cancer. Sequencing was done on a sample of distant non-tumor lung tissue. The CDR3 region has the DNA TGTGCCAGCACTTTTGGGACAGGGAAGAGAGAGCAGTACTTC. Translated, it gives CASTFGTGKREQYF.